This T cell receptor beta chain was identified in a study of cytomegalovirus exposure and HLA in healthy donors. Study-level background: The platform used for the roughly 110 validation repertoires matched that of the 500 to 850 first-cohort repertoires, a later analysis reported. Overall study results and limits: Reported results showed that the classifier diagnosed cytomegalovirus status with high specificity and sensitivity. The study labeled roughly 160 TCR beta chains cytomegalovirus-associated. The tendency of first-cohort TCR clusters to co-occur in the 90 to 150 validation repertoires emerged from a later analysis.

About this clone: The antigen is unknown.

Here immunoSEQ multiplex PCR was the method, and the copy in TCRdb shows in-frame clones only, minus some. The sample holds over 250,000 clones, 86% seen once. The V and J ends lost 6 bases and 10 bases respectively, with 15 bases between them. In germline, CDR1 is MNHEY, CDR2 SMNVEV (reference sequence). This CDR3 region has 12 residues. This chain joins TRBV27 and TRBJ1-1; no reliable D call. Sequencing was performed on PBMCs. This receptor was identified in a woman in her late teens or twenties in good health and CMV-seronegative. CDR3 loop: CASSPIGVGAFF. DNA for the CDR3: TGTGCCAGCAGCCCTATCGGGGTTGGAGCTTTCTTT.